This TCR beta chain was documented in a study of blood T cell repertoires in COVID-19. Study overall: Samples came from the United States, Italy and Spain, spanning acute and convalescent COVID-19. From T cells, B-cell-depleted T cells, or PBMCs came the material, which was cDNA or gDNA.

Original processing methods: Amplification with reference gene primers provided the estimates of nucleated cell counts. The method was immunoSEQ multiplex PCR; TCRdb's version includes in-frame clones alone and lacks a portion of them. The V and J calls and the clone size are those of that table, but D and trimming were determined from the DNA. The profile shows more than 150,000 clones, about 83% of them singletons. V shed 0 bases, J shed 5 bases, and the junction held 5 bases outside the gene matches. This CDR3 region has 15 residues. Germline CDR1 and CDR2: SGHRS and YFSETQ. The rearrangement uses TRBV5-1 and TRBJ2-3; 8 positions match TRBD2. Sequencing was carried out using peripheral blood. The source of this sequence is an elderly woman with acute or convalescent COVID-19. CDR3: CASSLEALAGDTQYF. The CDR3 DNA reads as TGCGCCAGCAGCTTGGAAGCGCTAGCGGGAGATACGCAGTATTTT.